Below are 30 T cell receptor beta chains sequenced from a single sample in a study of chronic HIV infection and antiretroviral therapy. In TCRdb, the 5' RACE reads were re-called with MiXCR into one record per CDR3 protein. The sample yields more than 25,000 distinct CDR3 sequences, more than 7.5% seen once. Material: peripheral blood. The receptors come from an adult who had HIV and had not received antiretroviral therapy, or was an uninfected healthy control (not recorded which).

Only a few counts were recorded for this clonotype. This sequence joins TRBV7-2 and TRBJ2-5; 8 bases are shared with TRBD2. The germline V gene encodes CDR1 SGHTA and CDR2 FQGNSA. The V segment lost 5 bases and the J segment 7 bases; nucleotides outside the gene matches: 18. The CDR3 is 17 residues long. CDR3 residues: CASSLTFTSGGPWTQYF. The DNA for the CDR3 is TGTGCCAGCAGCCTCACTTTTACTAGCGGAGGCCCGTGGACCCAGTACTTC.

In its sample, this clonotype was seen a few times. This chain links TRBV29-1 with TRBJ1-1; D not certain. The CDR3 covers 11 residues. V lost 6 bases to trimming and J lost 3 bases, with 8 bases between them. Germline loops: CDR1 SQVTM, CDR2 ANQGSEA. The CDR3 spells CSVARDTEAFF. In DNA form, the CDR3 reads TGCAGCGTAGCACGGGACACTGAAGCTTTCTTT.

The chain combines TRBV11-3 with TRBJ2-2; TRBD2 is a possible D gene (6 bases). V was trimmed by 6 bases and J by 6 bases, leaving 14 bases between them. This CDR3 is 14 amino acids long. Germline-derived CDR1 and CDR2 are SGHNT and YENEEA. The CDR3 region has the DNA TGTGCCAGCAGTCGAACGGGAGTCGCCGGGGAGCTGTTTTTT. Translating it yields CASSRTGVAGELFF.

V is TRBV25-1 and J is TRBJ2-5; 10 nucleotides align to TRBD1. The CDR3 length is 15 residues. Trimming at V came to 3 bases and at J to 4 bases, leaving 5 bases not matched to a gene. Germline-derived CDR1 and CDR2 are MGHDK and SYGVNS. The CDR3 loop reads CASSDRQGARETQYF. In DNA form, the CDR3 reads TGTGCCAGCAGTGATAGACAGGGGGCTAGAGAGACCCAGTACTTC.

This clonotype was observed at least ten times. The rearrangement joins TRBV29-1 to TRBJ2-1; possible D gene TRBD2, 6 bases. CDR1 and CDR2 from the germline V gene are SQVTM and ANQGSEA. Trimming stripped 6 bases from V and 5 bases from J, with 14 bases between. The CDR3 consists of 13 residues. CDR3 nucleotide sequence: TGCAGCGTACGGGGGTTGGGCAACAATGAGCAGTTCTTC. Translating gives CSVRGLGNNEQFF.

This clonotype came up many times. V usage is TRBV24-1 and J usage is TRBJ2-3; D gene unclear. Germline CDR1 KGHDR, CDR2 SFDVKD. Trimming took off 9 bases at V and 2 bases at J, with 14 bases between the two ends. This CDR3 has 14 residues. The CDR3 is CATLGNKPTDTQYF. The CDR3 bases are TGTGCCACCTTAGGGAACAAGCCCACAGATACGCAGTATTTT.

A few counts support this clonotype. This sequence joins TRBV2 and TRBJ2-3; no reliable D call. CDR3 length equals 14 residues. Germline V gene data show CDR1 as SNHLY and CDR2 as FYNNEI. V lost 5 bases to trimming and J lost 2 bases, with 11 bases between them. The CDR3 is CASSFAENTDTQYF. CDR3 sequence (DNA): TGTGCCAGCAGTTTCGCGGAAAACACAGATACGCAGTATTTT.

This clonotype was seen only a few times. V and J are TRBV6-2 or TRBV6-3 and TRBJ1-2; no clear D. Germline-derived CDR1 and CDR2 are MNHEY and SVGEGT. Trimming took off 2 bases at V and 5 bases at J, with 9 bases between the two ends. The CDR3 sequence is 13 residues long. CDR3 in amino acids: CASSYRQEYGYTF. Here the CDR3 DNA reads TGTGCCAGCAGTTACCGGCAGGAGTATGGCTACACCTTC.

The J gene is TRBJ2-3, the V gene TRBV6-4; 10 positions agree with TRBD2. Germline V lookup: CDR1 MRHNA, CDR2 SNTAGT. V lost 4 bases, J lost 3 bases, and 7 bases stayed unmatched. The CDR3 runs 16 residues. The CDR3 DNA is TGTGCCAGCAGTGCTGCTAGCGGGAGTGGGACAGATACGCAGTATTTT. Protein sequence: CASSAASGSGTDTQYF.

This rearrangement joins TRBV27 to TRBJ2-3; D unresolved. The CDR3 consists of 14 residues. The V gene lost 2 bases and the J gene lost 0 bases, with 6 bases spanning the gap. The germline V gene has CDR1 MNHEY and CDR2 SMNVEV (reference sequence). The CDR3: CASSLASSTDTQYF. The CDR3 DNA is TGTGCCAGCAGTTTAGCGTCTAGCACAGATACGCAGTATTTT.

This clonotype has only a few counts. The chain combines TRBV28 with TRBJ2-5, with D possibly called TRBD1 or TRBD2 (5 bases each). This CDR3 spans 15 amino acids. CDR1 and CDR2 from the germline V gene are MDHEN and SYDVKM. The V gene lost 1 base and the J gene lost 5 bases, with 14 bases spanning the gap. The CDR3 reads CASSLLRGDLETQYF. The CDR3 DNA reads as TGTGCCAGCAGTTTATTGAGGGGAGATCTGGAGACCCAGTACTTC.

This clonotype showed up many times. The chain employs TRBV4-3 and TRBJ2-7, with D uncertain. The CDR3 contains 16 residues. V dropped 0 bases and J dropped 4 bases, with 16 bases sitting between them. Germline lookup yields CDR1 LGHNA and CDR2 YSLEER. In DNA form, the CDR3 reads TGCGCCAGCAGCCAAGATTTAACGGGCCCTGAATACGAGCAGTACTTC. It encodes CASSQDLTGPEYEQYF.

This chain links TRBV29-1 with TRBJ1-1, with D unresolved. This CDR3 region has 9 residues. The germline CDR1 and CDR2 sequences are SQVTM and ANQGSEA. Trimming removed 7 bases at V and 8 bases at J, with 8 bases between. This chain's CDR3 is CSAKKEAFF. As DNA, the CDR3 is TGCAGCGCCAAGAAAGAAGCTTTCTTT.

This clonotype was detected many times. This chain uses TRBV21-1 with TRBJ2-2; the table assigns TRBD1, which was not confirmed against the DNA. TRBV21-1 is recorded as a pseudogene. The CDR3 is 18 residues long. The CDR3: CASSKGKRKRAGTGELFF. Here the CDR3 DNA reads TGTGCCAGCAGCAAAGGAAAAAGGAAACGAGCAGGGACCGGGGAGCTGTTTTTT.

There are many counts of this clonotype. V gene TRBV5-1 combines with J gene TRBJ2-3, with TRBD1 as a possible D gene (6 bases). Germline loops: CDR1 SGHRS, CDR2 YFSETQ. Between the trimmed V and J ends, which lost 4 bases and 2 bases, there was a span of 14 bases. The CDR3 has 15 amino acids. CDR3 nucleotides: TGCGCCAGCAGCGCGGAGGACAGCAACACAGATACGCAGTATTTT. Encoded protein: CASSAEDSNTDTQYF.

This clonotype was counted many times. The genes are TRBV29-1 and TRBJ1-2, with D possibly being TRBD1 (5 bases). This CDR3 is built from 13 residues. Between the trimmed V and J ends, which lost 4 bases and 2 bases, there was a span of 11 bases. Germline V gene data show CDR1 as SQVTM and CDR2 as ANQGSEA. CDR3 protein: CSVARETNYGYTF. The CDR3 nucleotides are TGCAGCGTTGCCAGGGAGACCAACTATGGCTACACCTTC.

This clonotype was counted ten times or more. The genes are TRBV6-5 and TRBJ1-4; D possibly corresponds to TRBD1 (5 bases). In germline, CDR1 is MNHEY, CDR2 SVGAGI. V dropped 7 bases and J dropped 10 bases, with 19 bases sitting between them. The CDR3 spans 14 residues. This CDR3 is CASTPTGRVGKLFF. The CDR3 DNA reads TGTGCCAGCACCCCAACAGGAAGGGTTGGAAAACTGTTTTTT.

The chain couples TRBV12-3 or TRBV12-4 to TRBJ2-1, with D possibly matching TRBD1 (6 bases). This CDR3 has 15 amino acids. V gave up 6 bases and J gave up 1 base, with 13 bases separating them. CDR3 residues: CASSQQQGSYNEQFF. In DNA form, the CDR3 reads TGTGCCAGCAGCCAACAACAGGGATCCTACAATGAGCAGTTCTTC.

The chain combines TRBV6-5 with TRBJ1-1, with 10 bases matching TRBD1. In germline, CDR1 is MNHEY, CDR2 SVGAGI. The trim removed 7 bases at V and 3 bases at J, leaving 14 bases unmatched. The CDR3 extends over 17 amino acids. This chain's CDR3 is CASIPTPGQGTHTEAFF. CDR3 bases: TGTGCCAGCATACCGACGCCGGGACAGGGGACGCACACTGAAGCTTTCTTT.

The rearrangement joins TRBV29-1 to TRBJ1-2; the D gene is possibly TRBD1 (6 bases). CDR3 length equals 12 residues. CDR1 is SQVTM, CDR2 ANQGSEA, per germline. The V and J ends lost 4 bases and 8 bases respectively, with 14 bases between them. The CDR3 spells CSVGRGAQGYTF. Written as DNA, the CDR3 is TGCAGCGTTGGCCGGGGGGCGCAAGGCTACACCTTC.

This clonotype has ten or more counts. The chain uses TRBV20-1 and TRBJ2-2; 7 positions agree with TRBD1. After removal of 1 base from V and 8 bases from J, the junction contained 10 bases not matched to a gene. Germline loops: CDR1 DFQATT, CDR2 SNEGSKA (reference sequence). This CDR3 comprises 15 residues. The CDR3 DNA reads as TGCAGTGCTAGAGCGGGACAGCCTGGGCCGGGGGAGCTGTTTTTT. The encoded protein is CSARAGQPGPGELFF.

This clonotype showed up many times. The chain carries TRBV15 and TRBJ2-2; possibly TRBD2 for D (5 bases). Germline V gives CDR1 LNHNV, CDR2 YYDKDF (reference sequence). The CDR3 is 16 residues long. V was pared by 1 base and J by 6 bases, with 15 bases between. The CDR3 DNA follows: TGTGCCACCAGCAGAGCCAGGCTAGCCGGACCCGGGGAGCTGTTTTTT. Translating gives CATSRARLAGPGELFF.

This clonotype was detected only a few times. V usage is TRBV29-1 and J usage is TRBJ2-5; unclear D gene. V was cut by 2 bases and J by 2 bases, with 6 bases left in between. This CDR3 is built from 12 residues. Germline CDR1 SQVTM, CDR2 ANQGSEA. CDR3 loop: CSVEYQQETQYF. The DNA for the CDR3 is TGCAGCGTTGAATACCAGCAAGAGACCCAGTACTTC.

This chain connects TRBV28 to TRBJ1-1, with 8 nucleotides matching TRBD1. The CDR3 has 16 residues. CDR1 MDHEN and CDR2 SYDVKM come from the germline V gene. V trimming: 1 base; J trimming: 1 base; junction bases outside the gene matches: 5. The CDR3 is CASSLSTGVGNTEAFF. The CDR3 DNA follows: TGTGCCAGCAGTTTATCGACAGGGGTAGGGAACACTGAAGCTTTCTTT. The entire variable domain, with the rest obtained from reference TRBV28 and TRBJ1-1, is as follows: DVKVTQSSRYLVKRTGEKVFLECVQDMDHENMFWYRQDPGLGLRLIYFSYDVKMKEKGDIPEGYSVSREKKERFSLILESASTNQTSMYLCASSLSTGVGNTEAFFGQGTRLTVV.

This clonotype showed up many times. The chain has TRBV4-1 and TRBJ2-7, with D perhaps TRBD1 or TRBD2 (6 bases each). The CDR3 sequence is 15 residues long. The V gene lost 0 bases and the J gene lost 5 bases, with 14 bases spanning the gap. In germline, CDR1 is MGHRA, CDR2 YSYEKL. CDR3 in DNA: TGCGCCAGCAGCCAAGATAGGGGGGCTGGGAACGAGCAGTACTTC. It is translated as CASSQDRGAGNEQYF.

This clonotype was counted many times. The rearrangement links TRBV29-1 to TRBJ2-5; maybe TRBD2 (5 bases). Germline loops: CDR1 SQVTM, CDR2 ANQGSEA. The CDR3 loop spans 14 amino acids. V dropped 7 bases and J dropped 1 base, with 16 bases sitting between them. CDR3 bases: TGCAGCGGGAGGCGGTCCACAGCCCAAGAGACCCAGTACTTC. This encodes CSGRRSTAQETQYF.

This clonotype turned up a few times. The CDR3 coding sequence is TGCAGCGGCACAGCGGGATGGAGTGAAAAACTGTTTTTT. Its translation is CSGTAGWSEKLFF. The chain employs TRBV29-1 and TRBJ1-4, with D unresolved. The CDR3 extends over 13 amino acids. The ends were cut back, 7 bases at V and 7 bases at J, with 16 bases in the middle. Germline V lookup: CDR1 SQVTM, CDR2 ANQGSEA.

The chain links TRBV7-9 to TRBJ1-4; D perhaps matches TRBD1 (5 bases). Germline CDR1 SEHNR, CDR2 FQNEAQ (reference sequence). V lost 5 bases, J lost 2 bases, and 12 bases lay in between. The CDR3 consists of 15 residues. In nucleotides, the CDR3 is TGTGCCAGCAGCCCCAGGAGGGGCACTAATGAAAAACTGTTTTTT. Its translation is CASSPRRGTNEKLFF.

This clonotype came up a few times. The V call is TRBV6-5, the J call TRBJ2-7; TRBD2 matches 8 bases. Germline V CDR1 and CDR2: MNHEY, SVGAGI. V lost 10 bases to trimming and J lost 1 base; unmatched junction nucleotides: 9. This CDR3 region has 14 residues. CDR3 sequence: CATTQAGGSYEQYF. The CDR3 DNA follows: TGTGCCACCACGCAGGCGGGGGGTTCCTACGAGCAGTACTTC.

The chain couples TRBV4-3 to TRBJ2-1, with TRBD1 matching 7 bases. The V gene end was trimmed by 0 bases and the J gene end by 8 bases; junction bases not matched to a gene: 10. Germline-derived CDR1 and CDR2 are LGHNA and YSLEER. This CDR3 comprises 16 residues. CDR3 in DNA: TGCGCCAGCAGCCAAGAGCCGGGACAGCTGAGGGATGAGCAGTTCTTC. Amino acids: CASSQEPGQLRDEQFF.